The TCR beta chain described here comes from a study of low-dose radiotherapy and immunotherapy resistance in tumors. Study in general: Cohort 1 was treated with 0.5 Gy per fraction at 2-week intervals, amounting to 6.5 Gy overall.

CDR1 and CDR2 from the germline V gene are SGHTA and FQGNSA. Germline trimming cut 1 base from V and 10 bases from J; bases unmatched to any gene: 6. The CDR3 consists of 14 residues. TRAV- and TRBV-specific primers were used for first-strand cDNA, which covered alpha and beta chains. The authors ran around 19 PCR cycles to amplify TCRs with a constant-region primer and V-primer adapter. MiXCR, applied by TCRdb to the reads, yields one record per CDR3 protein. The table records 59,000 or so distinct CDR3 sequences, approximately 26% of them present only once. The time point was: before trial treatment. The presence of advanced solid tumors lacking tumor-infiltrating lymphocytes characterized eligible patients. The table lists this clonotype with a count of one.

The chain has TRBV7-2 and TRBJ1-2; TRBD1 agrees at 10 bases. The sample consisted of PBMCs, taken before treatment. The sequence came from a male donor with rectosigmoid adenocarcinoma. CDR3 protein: CASSLDSGTGVYTF. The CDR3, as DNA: TGTGCCAGCAGCTTAGATTCCGGGACAGGGGTCTACACCTTC.